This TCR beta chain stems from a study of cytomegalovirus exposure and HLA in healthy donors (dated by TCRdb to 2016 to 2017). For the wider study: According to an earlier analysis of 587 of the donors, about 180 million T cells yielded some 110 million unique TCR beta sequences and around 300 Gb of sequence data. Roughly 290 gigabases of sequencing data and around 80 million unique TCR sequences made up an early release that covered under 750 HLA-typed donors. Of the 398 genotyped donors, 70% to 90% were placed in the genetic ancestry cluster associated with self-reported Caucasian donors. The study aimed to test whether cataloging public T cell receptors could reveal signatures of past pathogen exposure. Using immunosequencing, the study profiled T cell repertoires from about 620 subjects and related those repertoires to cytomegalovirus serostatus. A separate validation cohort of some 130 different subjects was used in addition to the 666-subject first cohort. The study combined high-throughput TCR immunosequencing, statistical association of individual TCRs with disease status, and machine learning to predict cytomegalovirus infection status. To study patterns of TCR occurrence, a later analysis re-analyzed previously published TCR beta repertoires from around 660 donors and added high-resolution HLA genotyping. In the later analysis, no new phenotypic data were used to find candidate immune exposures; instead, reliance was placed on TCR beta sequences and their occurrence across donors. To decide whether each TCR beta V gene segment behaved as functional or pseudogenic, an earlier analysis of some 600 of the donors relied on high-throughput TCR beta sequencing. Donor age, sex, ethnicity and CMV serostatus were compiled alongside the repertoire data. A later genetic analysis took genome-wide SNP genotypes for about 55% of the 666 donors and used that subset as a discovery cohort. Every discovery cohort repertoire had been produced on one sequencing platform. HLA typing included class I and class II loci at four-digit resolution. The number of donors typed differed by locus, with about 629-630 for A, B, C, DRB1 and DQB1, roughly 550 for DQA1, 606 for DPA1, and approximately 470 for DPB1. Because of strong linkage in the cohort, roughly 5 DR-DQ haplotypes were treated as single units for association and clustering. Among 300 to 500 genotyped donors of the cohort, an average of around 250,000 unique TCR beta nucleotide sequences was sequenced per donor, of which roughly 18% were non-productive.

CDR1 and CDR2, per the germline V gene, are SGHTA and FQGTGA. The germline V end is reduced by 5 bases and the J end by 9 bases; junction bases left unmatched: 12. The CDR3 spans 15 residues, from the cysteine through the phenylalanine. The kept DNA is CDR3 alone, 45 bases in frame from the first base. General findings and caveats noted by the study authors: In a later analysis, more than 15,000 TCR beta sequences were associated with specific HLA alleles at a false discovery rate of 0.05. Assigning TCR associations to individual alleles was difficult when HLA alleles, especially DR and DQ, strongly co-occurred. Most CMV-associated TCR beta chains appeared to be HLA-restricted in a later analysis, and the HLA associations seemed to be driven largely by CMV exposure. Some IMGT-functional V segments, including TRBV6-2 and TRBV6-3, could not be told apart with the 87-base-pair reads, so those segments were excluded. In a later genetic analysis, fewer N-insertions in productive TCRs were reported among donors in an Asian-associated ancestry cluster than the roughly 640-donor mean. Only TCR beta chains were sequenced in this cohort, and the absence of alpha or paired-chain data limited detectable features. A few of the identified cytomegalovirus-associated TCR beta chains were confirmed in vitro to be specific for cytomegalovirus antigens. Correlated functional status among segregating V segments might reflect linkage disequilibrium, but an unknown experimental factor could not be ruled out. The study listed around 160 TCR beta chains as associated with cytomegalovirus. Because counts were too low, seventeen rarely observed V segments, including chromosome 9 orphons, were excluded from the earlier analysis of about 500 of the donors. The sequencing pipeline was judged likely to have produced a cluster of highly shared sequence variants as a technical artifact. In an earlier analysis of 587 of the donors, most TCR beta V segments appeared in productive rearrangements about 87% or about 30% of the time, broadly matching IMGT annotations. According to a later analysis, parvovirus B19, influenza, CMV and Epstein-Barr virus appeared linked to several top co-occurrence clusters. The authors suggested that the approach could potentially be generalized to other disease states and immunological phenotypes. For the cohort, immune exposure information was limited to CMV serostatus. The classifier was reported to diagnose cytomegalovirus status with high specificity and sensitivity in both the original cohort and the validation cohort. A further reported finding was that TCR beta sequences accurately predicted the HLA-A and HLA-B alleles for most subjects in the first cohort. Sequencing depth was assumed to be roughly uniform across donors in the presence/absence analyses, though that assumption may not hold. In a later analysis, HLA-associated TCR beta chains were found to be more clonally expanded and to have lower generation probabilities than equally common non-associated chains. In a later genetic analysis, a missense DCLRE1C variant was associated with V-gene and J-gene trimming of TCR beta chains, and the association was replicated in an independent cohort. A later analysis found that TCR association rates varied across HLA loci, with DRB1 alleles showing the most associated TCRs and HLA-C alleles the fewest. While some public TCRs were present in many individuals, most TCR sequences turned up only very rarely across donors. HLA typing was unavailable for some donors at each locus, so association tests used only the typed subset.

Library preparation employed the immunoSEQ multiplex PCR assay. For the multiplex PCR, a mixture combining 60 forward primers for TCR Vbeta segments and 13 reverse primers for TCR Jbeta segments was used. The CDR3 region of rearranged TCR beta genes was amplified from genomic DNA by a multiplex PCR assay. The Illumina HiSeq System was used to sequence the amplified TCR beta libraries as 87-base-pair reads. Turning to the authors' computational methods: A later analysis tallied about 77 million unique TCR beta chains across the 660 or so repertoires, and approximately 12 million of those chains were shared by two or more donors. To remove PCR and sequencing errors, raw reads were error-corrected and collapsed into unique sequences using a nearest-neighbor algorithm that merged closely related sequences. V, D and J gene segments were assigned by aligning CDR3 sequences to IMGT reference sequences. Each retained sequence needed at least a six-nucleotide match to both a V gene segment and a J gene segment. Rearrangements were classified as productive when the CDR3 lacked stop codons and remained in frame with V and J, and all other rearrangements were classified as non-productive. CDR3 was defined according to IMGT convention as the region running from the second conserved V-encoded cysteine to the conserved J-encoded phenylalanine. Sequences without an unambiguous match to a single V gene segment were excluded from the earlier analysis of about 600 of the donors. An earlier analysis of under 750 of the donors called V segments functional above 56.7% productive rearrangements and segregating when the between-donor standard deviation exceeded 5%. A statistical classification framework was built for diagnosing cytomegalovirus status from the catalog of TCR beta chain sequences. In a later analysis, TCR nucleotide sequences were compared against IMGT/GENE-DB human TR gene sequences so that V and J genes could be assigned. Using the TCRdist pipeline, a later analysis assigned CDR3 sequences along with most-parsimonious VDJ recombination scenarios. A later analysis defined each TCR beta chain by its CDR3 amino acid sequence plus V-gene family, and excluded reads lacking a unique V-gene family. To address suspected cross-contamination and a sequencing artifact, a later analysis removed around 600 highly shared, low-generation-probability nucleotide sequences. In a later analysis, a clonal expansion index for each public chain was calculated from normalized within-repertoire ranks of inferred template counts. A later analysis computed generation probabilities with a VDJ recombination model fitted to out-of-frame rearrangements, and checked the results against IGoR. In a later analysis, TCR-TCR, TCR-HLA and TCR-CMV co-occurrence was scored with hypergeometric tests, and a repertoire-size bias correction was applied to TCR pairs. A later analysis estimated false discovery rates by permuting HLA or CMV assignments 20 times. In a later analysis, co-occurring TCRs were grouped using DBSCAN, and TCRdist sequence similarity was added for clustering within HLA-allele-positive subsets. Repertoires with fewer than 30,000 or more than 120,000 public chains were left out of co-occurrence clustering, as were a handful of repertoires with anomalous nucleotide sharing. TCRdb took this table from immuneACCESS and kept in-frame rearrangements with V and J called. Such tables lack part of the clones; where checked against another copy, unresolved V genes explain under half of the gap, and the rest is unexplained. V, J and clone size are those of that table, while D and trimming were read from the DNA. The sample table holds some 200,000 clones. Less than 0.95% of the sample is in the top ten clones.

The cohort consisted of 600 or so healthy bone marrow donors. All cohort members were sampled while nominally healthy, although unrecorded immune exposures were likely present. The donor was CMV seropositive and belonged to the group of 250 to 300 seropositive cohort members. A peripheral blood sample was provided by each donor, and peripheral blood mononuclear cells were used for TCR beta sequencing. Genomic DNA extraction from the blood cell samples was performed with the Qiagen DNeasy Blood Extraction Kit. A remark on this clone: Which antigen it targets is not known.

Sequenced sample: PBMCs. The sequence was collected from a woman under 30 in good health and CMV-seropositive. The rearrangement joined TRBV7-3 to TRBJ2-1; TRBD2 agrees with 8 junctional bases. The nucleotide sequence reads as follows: TGTGCCAGCAGCCGTTCCGGGGGGGCTGGCGGTGAGCAGTTCTTC. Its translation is CASSRSGGAGGEQFF. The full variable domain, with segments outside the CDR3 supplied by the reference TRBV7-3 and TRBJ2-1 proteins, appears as GAGVSQTPSNKVTEKGKYVELRCDPISGHTALYWYRQSLGQGPEFLIYFQGTGAADDSGLPNDRFFAVRPEGSVSTLKIQRTERGDSAVYLCASSRSGGAGGEQFFGPGTRLTVL.